This TCR beta chain was identified during a study of OX40 agonist ivuxolimab in advanced cancers. As regards this clone: Its antigen remains unknown.

Produced via immunoSEQ multiplex PCR; TCRdb's table is partial and in-frame only. The sample carries around 60,000 clones, around 90% recorded once. Findings of the study overall: The antigen specificity of the peripheral T cells (those that were expanded) was not determined.

CDR3 length equals 15 residues. The germline V gene encodes CDR1 LGHNA and CDR2 YSLEER. Trimming shortened V by 4 bases and J by 3 bases, and 15 bases separated the two germline ends. Any history of autoimmune disease or systemic immunosuppression disqualified patients. This sequence was found in an adult with an advanced solid tumor such as melanoma, head and neck, liver or kidney cancer. The chain carries TRBV4-3 and TRBJ1-2, with D tentatively TRBD1 (5 bases). This specimen consisted of CD4+ or CD8+ T cells sorted from blood, obtained in a trial of the OX40 agonist ivuxolimab. DNA of the CDR3: TGCGCCAGCAGCCCCGGCAGGGTAGATCACTATGGCTACACCTTC. Translating gives CASSPGRVDHYGYTF.